This entry is about one T cell receptor (beta chain). Its antigen remains unidentified. A read error may produce the germline difference seen at one junction end. These data originate in a study of cytomegalovirus exposure and HLA in healthy donors. Study-wide points: Across donors, most TCRs were seen rarely, yet some public ones were widespread.

Clones were sequenced by immunoSEQ multiplex PCR, and TCRdb holds only the in-frame ones, with some missing. This sample has around 150,000 clones, with roughly nine tenths found just once. CDR3 length: 12 residues. Germline CDR1 and CDR2: MNHEY and SVGAGI. The specimen was PBMCs. This chain connects TRBV6-5 to TRBJ2-7; D is perhaps TRBD1 (6 bases). The origin of this receptor is a woman younger than 45 in good health and CMV-seronegative. CDR3 residues: CASRNRDGTPIF. CDR3 bases: TGTGCCAGCAGGAACCGAGACGGGACACCCATCTTC.